The 11 T cell receptor beta chains below were found in one sample sequenced in a study of T-cell reconstitution after alpha-beta-depleted transplantation in children. The authors prepared the TCRbeta library with unique molecular identifiers. TCRdb reprocessed the PCR reads with MiXCR, giving one entry per CDR3 protein. Among around 800,000 distinct CDR3 sequences listed, around 15% were seen once. The sequences come from PBMCs, mostly from graft donor cells, collected 360 days after TCRalphabeta/CD19-depleted stem cell transplant. The receptors shown here come from a male patient between 10 and 17 years old who had a stem cell transplant for acute lymphoblastic leukemia, so the T cells may come from the graft donor.

J is TRBJ2-1 and V is TRBV11-3; possible D gene TRBD1, 5 bases. The V end was cut by 5 bases, the J end by 10 bases, with 21 bases between. The CDR3 consists of 15 residues. In germline, CDR1 is SGHNT, CDR2 YENEEA. DNA of the CDR3: TGTGCCAGCAGCCTTGTGGGGCTGCCTCAGGACGAGCAGTTCTTC. Protein: CASSLVGLPQDEQFF.

The CDR3 here is CSARGQVQETQYF. The CDR3 region has the DNA TGCAGTGCTCGGGGACAGGTTCAAGAGACCCAGTACTTC. The V gene is TRBV20-1, the J gene TRBJ2-5, with 8 nucleotides matching TRBD1. CDR3 length: 13 residues. The germline V gene encodes CDR1 DFQATT and CDR2 SNEGSKA (reference sequence). J was trimmed by 2 bases and V by 5 bases; bases with no gene match: 4.

This clonotype came up a few times. The J gene is TRBJ1-6, the V gene TRBV20-1; 10 bases line up with TRBD1. J was trimmed by 2 bases and V by 6 bases; bases with no gene match: 7. The CDR3 covers 16 residues. Per germline, CDR1 DFQATT and CDR2 SNEGSKA (reference sequence). CDR3 nucleotide sequence: TGCAGTGCGTCCCGACAGGGGGCACCCTATAATTCACCCCTCCACTTT. Residues: CSASRQGAPYNSPLHF.

The chain employs TRBV20-1 and TRBJ1-5; D not certain. V shed 3 bases and J shed 0 bases, with 3 bases lying between them. The CDR3 contains 12 residues. CDR1 and CDR2 from the germline V gene are DFQATT and SNEGSKA (reference sequence). CDR3 region: CSASSSNQPQHF. The CDR3 nucleotides read TGCAGTGCTAGTAGTAGCAATCAGCCCCAGCATTTT.

The chain joins TRBV7-9 to TRBJ2-1; no reliable D call. CDR3 length: 15 residues. Trimming took 5 bases from V and 6 from J, leaving 17 bases between them. CDR1 and CDR2 (germline): SEHNR, FQNEAQ (reference sequence). The CDR3 region has the DNA TGTGCCAGCAGCCCACGCGGCCAGAAGGCCAATGAGCAGTTCTTC. Translated: CASSPRGQKANEQFF. Supplemented by reference TRBV7-9 and TRBJ2-1, the full variable domain reads DTGVSQNPRHKITKRGQNVTFRCDPISEHNRLYWYRQTLGQGPEFLTYFQNEAQLEKSRLLSDRFSAERPKGSFSTLEIQRTEQGDSAMYLCASSPRGQKANEQFFGPGTRLTVL.

This chain connects TRBV9 to TRBJ2-3; D perhaps matches TRBD1 (5 bases). CDR1 is SGDLS and CDR2 is YYNGEE in the germline V gene. The CDR3 is 14 residues long. With 4 bases removed from V and 2 bases from J, the gap between germline ends came to 11 bases. Here the CDR3 DNA reads TGTGCCAGCAGCCCTGGACAAATCACAGATACGCAGTATTTT. Its translation: CASSPGQITDTQYF.

This chain uses TRBV20-1 with TRBJ2-7, with 10 bases lining up with TRBD1. The junction had 6 bases not matched to a gene; V was cut back by 3 bases and J by 7 bases. Germline V lookup: CDR1 DFQATT, CDR2 SNEGSKA (reference sequence). The CDR3 has 13 amino acids. CDR3 sequence reads: CSARTGGAREQYF. CDR3 DNA sequence: TGCAGTGCTAGGACAGGGGGCGCGAGGGAGCAGTACTTC.

This clonotype has just a few counts. The chain is built from TRBV6-1 and TRBJ2-5; maybe TRBD1 (6 bases). Germline V gene sequence: CDR1 MNHNS, CDR2 SASEGT. The ends were cut back, 10 bases at V and 2 bases at J, with 14 bases in the middle. There are 13 residues in the CDR3. The CDR3 region has the DNA TGTGCCACTAAACCGACAGGACAAGAGACCCAGTACTTC. Encoded protein: CATKPTGQETQYF.

This sequence joins TRBV5-1 and TRBJ2-1, with 8 bases identical to TRBD2. V was clipped by 5 bases and J by 7 bases; unmatched bases: 11. This CDR3 contains 15 residues. Germline CDR1 and CDR2: SGHRS and YFSETQ. The DNA for the CDR3 is TGCGCCAGCAGGGGTTTCCGGGAGGGGGTGAATGAGCAGTTCTTC. It yields the protein CASRGFREGVNEQFF. Full variable domain (missing parts from reference TRBV5-1 and TRBJ2-1): KAGVTQTPRYLIKTRGQQVTLSCSPISGHRSVSWYQQTPGQGLQFLFEYFSETQRNKGNFPGRFSGRQFSNSRSEMNVSTLELGDSALYLCASRGFREGVNEQFFGPGTRLTVL.

This clonotype was found a few times. This chain joins TRBV2 and TRBJ2-1, with TRBD2 matching 11 bases. V gave up 0 bases and J gave up 9 bases; unmatched junction bases: 4. The CDR3 sequence is 15 residues long. Looked up from germline, CDR1 is SNHLY and CDR2 is FYNNEI. CDR3 loop: CASSEATSGTREQFF. For the CDR3, the DNA is TGTGCCAGCAGTGAAGCGACTAGCGGGACCCGTGAGCAGTTCTTC. Drawing the rest from reference TRBV2 and TRBJ2-1, the complete variable domain is EPEVTQTPSHQVTQMGQEVILRCVPISNHLYFYWYRQILGQKVEFLVSFYNNEISEKSEIFDDQFSVERPDGSNFTLKIRSTKLEDSAMYFCASSEATSGTREQFFGPGTRLTVL.

The V and J genes are TRBV27 and TRBJ1-1; 7 bases agree with TRBD1. Per the germline V gene, CDR1 is MNHEY and CDR2 is SMNVEV (reference sequence). The J segment lost 4 bases and the V segment lost 6 bases, leaving 11 bases of the junction unmatched. This CDR3 comprises 15 residues. The CDR3 protein is CASRARQGGPTEAFF. CDR3 nucleotides: TGTGCCAGCAGGGCCCGACAGGGAGGTCCCACTGAAGCTTTCTTT.